What follows are 14 T cell receptor beta chains derived from one specimen sequenced in a study of T cells after yellow fever vaccination. Using its own MiXCR run on the 5' RACE reads, TCRdb lists one record per CDR3 protein. This sample has over 250,000 distinct CDR3 sequences; about 4% occur once, and the top ten carry roughly 25%. Sequencing was performed on PBMCs, taken 5 days after the yellow fever booster vaccination. The receptors come from a man younger than 35 who received the YFV17D yellow fever vaccine.

This clonotype was seen more than once but under ten times. This sequence joins TRBV6-5 and TRBJ2-7; D gene unclear. Germline CDR1 and CDR2: MNHEY and SVGAGI. The CDR3 runs 14 residues. V lost 7 bases, J lost 1 base, and 14 bases lay in between. The CDR3 reads CASTAPYPSYEQYF. The CDR3 region has the DNA TGTGCCAGCACCGCTCCTTACCCATCCTACGAGCAGTACTTC.

This clonotype was observed a handful of times. The genes are TRBV28 and TRBJ2-5, with D maybe TRBD1 (7 bases). V was cut by 7 bases and J by 5 bases, with 23 bases left in between. The CDR3 extends over 16 amino acids. Per germline, CDR1 MDHEN and CDR2 SYDVKM. The CDR3 loop reads CASTSRPGGTGETQYF. In DNA, the CDR3 is TGTGCCAGCACCAGTCGGCCAGGGGGGACGGGTGAGACCCAGTACTTC.

This clonotype was seen only a few times. This chain joins TRBV12-3 or TRBV12-4 and TRBJ2-3; possible D gene TRBD1, 5 bases. The V gene lost 6 bases and the J gene lost 4 bases, with 8 bases spanning the gap. The CDR3 is made up of 12 amino acids. DNA for the CDR3: TGTGCCAGCAGGACAGTTTCAGATACGCAGTATTTT. Its translation is CASRTVSDTQYF.

At least ten counts were recorded for this clonotype. J is TRBJ1-2 and V is TRBV6-5; TRBD1 matches 8 bases. The junction had 3 bases not matched to a gene; V was cut back by 2 bases and J by 4 bases. CDR3 size: 14 residues. Germline CDR1 and CDR2: MNHEY and SVGAGI. The CDR3 bases are TGTGCCAGCAGTTACGTTACAGGGGGCTATGGCTACACCTTC. Translation gives CASSYVTGGYGYTF.

In this sample, this clonotype turned up many times. For the CDR3, the DNA is TGCAGTGCTAGAGAAAACGGGGACGGGATCGTC. It encodes CSARENGDGIV. The chain combines TRBV20-1 with TRBJ2-7; D is possibly TRBD1 or TRBD2 (5 bases each). The V gene's germline CDR1 is DFQATT and CDR2 SNEGSKA (reference sequence). The CDR3 has 11 amino acids.

The chain employs TRBV4-2 and TRBJ2-7; D may be TRBD2 (5 bases). Germline CDR1 and CDR2: LGHNA and YNFKEQ. The CDR3 covers 14 residues. V lost 0 bases and J 7 bases, leaving 13 bases between the germline ends. CDR3 DNA: TGTGCCAGCAGCCAAGACGTAGGACGGAGGGAGCAGTACTTC. Protein sequence: CASSQDVGRREQYF.

This clonotype was seen a few times. The chain joins TRBV19 to TRBJ2-7; TRBD1 matches at 10 bases. The CDR3 sequence is 12 residues long. Losses at the gene ends were 9 bases for V and 4 bases for J; bases not matched to a gene: 3. Germline V gives CDR1 LNHDA, CDR2 SQIVND (reference sequence). In nucleotides, the CDR3 is TGTGCCAGCCGGGACAGGGGTTACGAGCAGTACTTC. Residues: CASRDRGYEQYF.

This clonotype was recorded a few times. This sequence joins TRBV18 and TRBJ1-5; TRBD1 aligns across 7 bases. Germline CDR1 and CDR2: KGHSH and LQKENI. This CDR3 region has 15 residues. With V trimmed by 4 bases and J by 4 bases, 7 bases remained unmatched. The CDR3 sequence is CASSQTGTENQPQHF. In DNA, the CDR3 is TGTGCCAGCTCACAAACCGGGACAGAAAATCAGCCCCAGCATTTT.

CDR3: CASSLPPGGEAFF. The CDR3 DNA follows: TGTGCCAGCAGCTTACCGCCGGGGGGAGAAGCTTTCTTT. J is TRBJ1-1 and V is TRBV5-6; possible D gene TRBD1, 5 bases. Germline V gene data show CDR1 as SGHDT and CDR2 as YYEEEE. Trimming stripped 2 bases from V and 8 bases from J, with 13 bases between. CDR3 length equals 13 residues.

This clonotype appeared many times. The genes are TRBV5-1 and TRBJ1-2; D unclear. V shed 4 bases and J shed 4 bases, with 11 bases lying between them. The CDR3 covers 13 residues. Germline values: CDR1 SGHRS, CDR2 YFSETQ. DNA of the CDR3: TGCGCCAGCAGCCCCCAGAACTTCTATGGCTACACCTTC. Its protein product is CASSPQNFYGYTF.

There are many counts of this clonotype. The chain carries TRBV6-5 and TRBJ2-2; the D gene is possibly TRBD1 (6 bases). Germline values: CDR1 MNHEY, CDR2 SVGAGI. The CDR3 totals 16 residues. V was pared by 0 bases and J by 2 bases, with 10 bases between. DNA for the CDR3: TGTGCCAGCAGTTACTCATCAGGGGCTAACACCGGGGAGCTGTTTTTT. This gives the protein CASSYSSGANTGELFF.

This clonotype has at least ten counts. The chain combines TRBV4-1 with TRBJ2-2; 12 bases agree with TRBD1. Per germline, CDR1 MGHRA and CDR2 YSYEKL. The CDR3 sequence is 15 residues long. Unmatched junction bases numbered 4, after V lost 1 base and J lost 10 bases. CDR3 DNA sequence: TGCGCCAGCAGCCAAGGGGACAGGGGGCCTCTGGAGCTGTTTTTT. Its protein is CASSQGDRGPLELFF.

This clonotype showed up many times. The genes are TRBV5-1 and TRBJ2-5; TRBD1 or TRBD2 may be the D gene (7 bases each). Trimming removed 4 bases at V and 2 bases at J, with 15 bases between. This CDR3 comprises 15 residues. Germline CDR1 reads SGHRS; CDR2 reads YFSETQ. CDR3 residues: CASSPRGTNQETQYF. CDR3 DNA sequence: TGCGCCAGCAGCCCCAGGGGGACTAATCAAGAGACCCAGTACTTC.

This chain joins TRBV5-4 and TRBJ2-1, with 10 bases fitting TRBD2. V lost 4 bases, J lost 8 bases, and 6 bases stayed unmatched. CDR3 length: 14 amino acids. Germline values: CDR1 SGHNT, CDR2 YYREEE (reference sequence). The CDR3 coding sequence is TGTGCCAGCAGCCCTCAGCGGGGGGGCCATGAGCAGTTCTTC. Translation: CASSPQRGGHEQFF.